The 27 T cell receptor beta chains below all came from one sample that was sequenced in a study of regulatory T cells in long-lasting Graves disease. Time point described: persistent/refractory GD, antithyroid drugs over 5 years with positive TRAb. Extracted PBMC RNA gave rise to the TCR library. Construction of TCR beta libraries relied on iRepertoire HTBI primers and on Arm-PCR targeting CDR3 regions. MiXCR, run by TCRdb on the multiplex PCR reads, gives a single entry per CDR3 protein. Counted here are 350,000 to 450,000 distinct CDR3 sequences, roughly a fifth occurring once; the ten biggest clones make up 14%. The sequencing here drew on peripheral blood mononuclear cells (PBMCs), taken when the disease was refractory, from a patient treated with antithyroid drugs. These receptor sequences come from a female donor with Graves disease.

This clonotype was found a few times. The chain combines TRBV20-1 with TRBJ2-7, with D uncertain. Between the trimmed V and J ends, which lost 0 bases and 4 bases, there was a span of 7 bases. Germline V lookup: CDR1 DFQATT, CDR2 SNEGSKA (reference sequence). CDR3 size: 12 residues. The CDR3 DNA sequence: TGCAGTGCTAGAGATTTGGGGTACGAGCAGTACTTC. Its translation: CSARDLGYEQYF.

This clonotype was detected ten times or more. The V gene is TRBV20-1, the J gene TRBJ2-7; D is tentatively TRBD1 or TRBD2 (6 bases each). Per germline, CDR1 DFQATT and CDR2 SNEGSKA (reference sequence). V lost 6 bases and J lost 0, with 24 bases in between. The CDR3 runs to 17 residues. The CDR3 region is CSARDLRRGAGSYEQYF. The CDR3 DNA sequence: TGCAGTGCCCGGGACCTACGGAGGGGGGCTGGCTCCTACGAGCAGTACTTC.

This clonotype appeared once. This chain joins TRBV24-1 and TRBJ1-1, with TRBD1 matching over 10 bases. V trimming: 5 bases; J trimming: 4 bases; junction bases outside the gene matches: 9. CDR1 is KGHDR, CDR2 SFDVKD, per germline. This CDR3 has 16 amino acids. The CDR3 DNA follows: TGTGCCACCAGTGCGTCCGGGACAGGGGTTAGCACTGAAGCTTTCTTT. The encoded protein is CATSASGTGVSTEAFF.

The rearrangement uses TRBV27 and TRBJ2-3; weak D call: TRBD1 (6 bases). The germline V gene encodes CDR1 MNHEY and CDR2 SMNVEV (reference sequence). V was pared by 3 bases and J by 13 bases, with 20 bases between. The CDR3 has 14 amino acids. This CDR3 is CASSLAHRVGREYF. DNA for the CDR3: TGTGCCAGCAGTTTGGCCCACAGGGTGGGGCGTGAGTATTTT.

This clonotype was seen many times. This chain connects TRBV28 to TRBJ2-1; 8 nucleotides agree with TRBD2. V lost 3 bases to trimming and J lost 7 bases; unmatched junction nucleotides: 14. CDR3 length: 17 amino acids. Per germline, CDR1 MDHEN and CDR2 SYDVKM. CDR3 nucleotides: TGTGCCAGCAGTTTCGTCTCAGCGGGAGTTCTTATGAATGAGCAGTTCTTC. Amino acid sequence: CASSFVSAGVLMNEQFF. The variable domain in full, completed from reference TRBV28 and TRBJ2-1, reads DVKVTQSSRYLVKRTGEKVFLECVQDMDHENMFWYRQDPGLGLRLIYFSYDVKMKEKGDIPEGYSVSREKKERFSLILESASTNQTSMYLCASSFVSAGVLMNEQFFGPGTRLTVL.

V usage is TRBV15 and J usage is TRBJ2-7; the match to TRBD1 covers 11 bases. V dropped 3 bases and J dropped 4; count of bases not matched to a gene: 5. There are 15 residues in the CDR3. CDR1 is LNHNV, CDR2 YYDKDF, per germline (reference sequence). The CDR3 nucleotides read TGTGCCACCAGCAGCCGGGACAGGGGGAGTTACGAGCAGTACTTC. It codes for CATSSRDRGSYEQYF.

Of note for this clonotype: A read error is possible here, since a much larger clone lies one base away. V is TRBV12-3 or TRBV12-4 and J is TRBJ2-2; weak D call: TRBD1 (5 bases). Trimming took off 7 bases at V and 4 bases at J, with 13 bases between the two ends. The CDR3 runs 14 residues. The CDR3 DNA is TGTGCCAGCACCCCCAGGGCGCTCACCGGGGAGCTGTTTTTT. Protein: CASTPRALTGELFF.

This clonotype was counted at least ten times. J is TRBJ2-5 and V is TRBV7-9; D is possibly TRBD1 (6 bases). CDR1 and CDR2 (germline): SEHNR, FQNEAQ (reference sequence). Trimming stripped 5 bases from V and 5 bases from J, with 15 bases between. The CDR3 consists of 14 residues. The CDR3 loop reads CASSPLGRGETQYF. Written as DNA, the CDR3 is TGTGCCAGCAGCCCCTTGGGCAGGGGTGAGACCCAGTACTTC. Using reference TRBV7-9 and TRBJ2-5 for the parts outside the CDR3, the full variable domain is DTGVSQNPRHKITKRGQNVTFRCDPISEHNRLYWYRQTLGQGPEFLTYFQNEAQLEKSRLLSDRFSAERPKGSFSTLEIQRTEQGDSAMYLCASSPLGRGETQYFGPGTRLLVL.

This clonotype was observed at least ten times. V gene TRBV5-1 combines with J gene TRBJ2-6; possibly TRBD2 for D (6 bases). CDR1 and CDR2 (germline): SGHRS, YFSETQ. Trimming cost V 5 bases and J 2 bases, with 11 bases left between them. The CDR3 has 15 amino acids. The CDR3 DNA follows: TGCGCCAGCAGGGGAGGTCTTACTGGGGCCAACGTCCTGACTTTC. It specifies CASRGGLTGANVLTF.

Worth noting for this clonotype: A read error may explain this, as a much larger clone is one base away. This sequence joins TRBV11-3 and TRBJ2-5, with no clear D. The germline V and J ends were trimmed by 5 bases and 3 bases, with 16 bases remaining between them. Germline V gives CDR1 SGHNT, CDR2 YENEEA. CDR3 length equals 15 residues. The CDR3 sequence is CASSPAGRKKETQYF. CDR3 sequence (DNA): TGTGCCAGCAGCCCGGCTGGCAGGAAAAAAGAGACCCAGTACTTC.

The chain couples TRBV16 to TRBJ1-4; D gene unclear. Trimming removed 2 bases at V and 0 bases at J, with 10 bases between. This CDR3 contains 16 residues. From germline, CDR1 is KGHSY and CDR2 FQNENV. CDR3 sequence reads: CASSQSGLATNEKLFF. In DNA, the CDR3 is TGTGCCAGCAGCCAAAGCGGACTAGCAACTAATGAAAAACTGTTTTTT.

This clonotype was picked up many times. The rearrangement links TRBV20-1 to TRBJ2-4, with 8 bases that match TRBD2. CDR3 length: 18 amino acids. The ends lost 1 base at V and 0 bases at J; junction bases unmatched: 11. CDR1 and CDR2 (germline): DFQATT, SNEGSKA (reference sequence). The CDR3 sequence is CSARAERGRGLAKNIQYF. In nucleotides, the CDR3 is TGCAGTGCTAGAGCCGAGCGGGGGCGGGGTCTAGCCAAAAACATTCAGTACTTC.

J is TRBJ2-1 and V is TRBV6-1; 13 positions agree with TRBD2. V was pared by 4 bases and J by 7 bases, with 10 bases of the junction left unmatched. The CDR3 spans 17 residues. Looked up from germline, CDR1 is MNHNS and CDR2 is SASEGT. For the CDR3, the DNA is TGTGCCAGCAGTGTCCAACTCGCGGGACTAGCGGGAAATGAGCAGTTCTTC. Protein product: CASSVQLAGLAGNEQFF.

V is TRBV28 and J is TRBJ2-3; 7 bases are shared with TRBD1. Germline CDR1 MDHEN, CDR2 SYDVKM. J lost 1 base, V lost 10 bases, and 11 bases had no gene match. The CDR3 is 15 amino acids. This CDR3 is CATSTGTAGTDTQYF. In nucleotides, the CDR3 is TGTGCCACCTCCACCGGGACAGCGGGCACAGATACGCAGTATTTT.

This clonotype was seen only a few times. The rearrangement joins TRBV6-1 to TRBJ2-7; either TRBD1 or TRBD2 may supply D (5 bases each). CDR1 is MNHNS and CDR2 is SASEGT in the germline V gene. V was pared by 5 bases and J by 2 bases, with 13 bases between. The CDR3 length is 14 residues. Here the CDR3 DNA reads TGTGCCAGCAGTCGACCGGGACGGACCTACGAGCAGTACTTC. This gives the protein CASSRPGRTYEQYF.

As regards this clonotype: A read error may explain this, as a much larger clone is one base away. The gene calls are TRBV2 and TRBJ2-2, with 8 nucleotides matching TRBD1. Germline loops: CDR1 SNHLY, CDR2 FYNNEI. The CDR3 spans 14 residues. The CDR3 loop reads CTTRDRQNTGELFF. The CDR3 DNA is TGTACCACCAGGGACAGGCAAAACACCGGGGAGCTGTTTTTT. Drawing the rest from reference TRBV2 and TRBJ2-2, the complete variable domain is EPEVTQTPSHQVTQMGQEVILRCVPISNHLYFYWYRQILGQKVEFLVSFYNNEISEKSEIFDDQFSVERPDGSNFTLKIRSTKLEDSAMYFCTTRDRQNTGELFFGEGSRLTVL.

This clonotype occurred many times. The chain uses TRBV12-3 or TRBV12-4 and TRBJ1-3; D perhaps matches TRBD1 (6 bases). Trimming pared 6 bases from V and 4 bases from J, leaving 13 bases between. CDR3 length: 14 amino acids. CDR3 coding DNA: TGTGCCAGCAGGAATGGACAGATCGGAAACACCATATATTTT. Its protein product is CASRNGQIGNTIYF.

This clonotype appeared many times. The rearrangement joins TRBV28 to TRBJ1-1; no clear D gene. The germline V gene has CDR1 MDHEN and CDR2 SYDVKM. The V and J ends lost 5 bases and 0 bases respectively, with 10 bases between them. The CDR3 extends over 14 amino acids. CDR3 sequence reads: CASSLGRLNTEAFF. Here the CDR3 DNA reads TGTGCCAGCAGTCTAGGCAGACTGAACACTGAAGCTTTCTTT.

Many counts were recorded for this clonotype. The chain is built from TRBV28 and TRBJ2-2, with D tentatively TRBD1 or TRBD2 (5 bases each). The CDR3 consists of 18 residues. Deletions cut 7 bases from V and 0 bases from J, with 21 bases between. Germline loops: CDR1 MDHEN, CDR2 SYDVKM. In nucleotides, the CDR3 is TGTGCCAGCAAATCGAGGGACCCGACTTACACGAACACCGGGGAGCTGTTTTTT. It codes for CASKSRDPTYTNTGELFF.

A few counts support this clonotype. The chain employs TRBV5-1 and TRBJ1-4, with D unclear. V was shortened by 0 bases and J by 6 bases, with 12 bases between the two germline ends. CDR3 size: 15 residues. The germline CDR1 and CDR2 sequences are SGHRS and YFSETQ. CDR3 bases: TGCGCCAGCAGCTTGGGTCAGGATCCCTATGAAAAACTGTTTTTT. This translates into CASSLGQDPYEKLFF.

This clonotype was recorded at least ten times. The CDR3 bases are TGTGCCAGCAGTTACTCCGAGAGAGAGACCCAGTACTTC. Amino acid sequence: CASSYSERETQYF. The chain recombines TRBV28 with TRBJ2-5; D call uncertain. V lost 4 bases and J 4 bases, leaving 10 bases between the germline ends. CDR3 length: 13 amino acids. Germline V gene sequence: CDR1 MDHEN, CDR2 SYDVKM.

Concerning this clonotype itself: A far larger clone is only one base removed, so a read error is likely. This chain links TRBV7-8 with TRBJ2-7; 9 nucleotides agree with TRBD1. The germline CDR1 and CDR2 sequences are SGHVS and FQNEAQ. The length of the CDR3 is 14 residues. The DNA for the CDR3 is TGTGCCAGCAGCCCCGGACAGGGGAACTACGAGCGGTACTTC. Translated: CASSPGQGNYERYF.

This clonotype came up a few times. The chain recombines TRBV7-3 with TRBJ2-3; weak D call: TRBD2 (6 bases). CDR3 length equals 15 residues. Germline loops: CDR1 SGHTA, CDR2 FQGTGA. Trimming left V 5 bases short and J 4 bases short, with 16 bases between. In nucleotides, the CDR3 is TGTGCCAGCAGCGTCCTGACTAGTTTTGCAGATACGCAGTATTTT. Amino acid sequence: CASSVLTSFADTQYF.

This clonotype was counted many times. The CDR3 region has the DNA TGCAGTGCTAGCTACCGGGGAATTGGGGCCTACGAGCAGTACTTC. Translation: CSASYRGIGAYEQYF. The chain couples TRBV20-1 to TRBJ2-7; D perhaps matches TRBD2 (5 bases). The V gene's germline CDR1 is DFQATT and CDR2 SNEGSKA (reference sequence). The V end lost 3 bases, the J end lost 2 bases, and 17 bases lay between the germline ends. The CDR3 contains 15 residues.

This clonotype was seen at least ten times. The chain links TRBV2 to TRBJ2-5, with TRBD2 matching 8 bases. Germline values: CDR1 SNHLY, CDR2 FYNNEI. The CDR3 length is 15 residues. With V trimmed by 6 bases and J by 5 bases, 11 bases remained unmatched. The CDR3 sequence: CASSLLGLVWETQYF. The CDR3 DNA reads TGTGCCAGCAGCCTTCTGGGACTAGTTTGGGAGACCCAGTACTTC.

This clonotype was counted ten times or more. The chain uses TRBV28 and TRBJ2-1; TRBD1 agrees at 10 bases. Trimming cost V 7 bases and J 5 bases; bases outside gene matches: 8. This CDR3 has 15 amino acids. CDR1 and CDR2 from the germline V gene are MDHEN and SYDVKM. This CDR3 is CASKGQGVGDNEQFF. In DNA form, the CDR3 reads TGTGCCAGCAAAGGACAGGGGGTCGGGGACAATGAGCAGTTCTTC.

The table lists this clonotype with a few counts. J is TRBJ2-2 and V is TRBV19, with D perhaps TRBD1 (5 bases). CDR1 and CDR2 (germline): LNHDA, SQIVND (reference sequence). This CDR3 has 14 amino acids. V gave up 7 bases and J gave up 7 bases, with 16 bases separating them. The CDR3 bases are TGTGCCAGTAATCCCCAGGGTTATAGCGGGGAGCTGTTTTTT. It yields the protein CASNPQGYSGELFF.